The clone carrying this T cell receptor beta chain was detected many times. The antigen is not known. The sample is drawn from a study of T cell repertoires in cytomegalovirus infection. Germline V gene lookup returns CDR1 SGHTA and CDR2 FQGNSA. There are 14 residues in the CDR3. Trimming cost V 2 bases and J 11 bases, with 16 bases left between them. TCRdb re-analysed the reads in MiXCR, keeping a single row per CDR3 protein. This table holds around 430,000 distinct CDR3 sequences, roughly 46% found once. V usage is TRBV7-2 and J usage is TRBJ2-1; D call uncertain. The receptor was derived from a human donor in good health (CMV status not recorded). Some clones in this sample may be carry-over from other donors' samples. The sample was cultured PBMCs, taken from culture after CMV antigen stimulation. The CDR3 reads CASSLNGPAGQQFF. As DNA, the CDR3 is TGTGCCAGCAGCTTAAACGGGCCCGCCGGGCAGCAGTTCTTC.